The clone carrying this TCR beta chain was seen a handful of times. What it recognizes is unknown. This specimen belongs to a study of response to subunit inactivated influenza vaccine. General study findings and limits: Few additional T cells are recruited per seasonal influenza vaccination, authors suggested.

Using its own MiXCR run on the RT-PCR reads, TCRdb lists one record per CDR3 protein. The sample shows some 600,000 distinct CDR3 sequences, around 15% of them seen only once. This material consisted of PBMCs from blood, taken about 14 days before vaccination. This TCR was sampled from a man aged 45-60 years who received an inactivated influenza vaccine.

The CDR3 sequence is CASRGGRGGYNEQFF. In DNA, the CDR3 is TGTGCCAGCAGAGGGGGCAGGGGCGGTTATAATGAGCAGTTCTTC. The chain couples TRBV6-1 to TRBJ2-1, with TRBD1 matching 7 bases. Germline CDR1 MNHNS, CDR2 SASEGT. J was trimmed by 7 bases and V by 6 bases; bases with no gene match: 12. CDR3 length: 15 amino acids.